In its sample, the clone carrying this TCR beta chain was seen many times. The authors amplified TCR beta CDR3 regions from RNA transcripts. Scientists carried out first-round RT-PCR using HTBI primers and then a second-round multiplex PCR. TCRdb reprocessed the multiplex PCR reads with MiXCR, giving one entry per CDR3 protein. The repertoire consists of more than 300,000 distinct CDR3 sequences, with about 15% occurring once and the leading ten covering roughly 2.4%. The CDR3 is 13 amino acids. The V end was cut by 1 base, the J end by 2 bases, with 6 bases between. Germline V gene lookup returns CDR1 MGHRA and CDR2 YSYEKL. The sample is drawn from a study of Graves' ophthalmopathy and Graves' hyperthyroidism.

The sequence was collected from an adult woman with stable Graves' hyperthyroidism. The gene calls are TRBV4-1 and TRBJ2-7, with D hard to call. Sample: peripheral blood. As DNA, the CDR3 is TGCGCCAGCAGCCAAGGGGTAACCTACGAGCAGTACTTC. It codes for CASSQGVTYEQYF.